This TCR beta chain comes out of a study of CD8+ T cells in alopecia areata. RNA extraction was followed by reverse transcription into cDNA, which acted as the sequencing template. Repertoires were generated with immunoSEQ multiplex PCR, while TCRdb's copy carries only in-frame clones and drops some. This table holds 150,000 to 200,000 clones, less than 65% found once. In this sample, this clone turned up a few times. CDR3 length: 17 amino acids. CDR1 is SGHAT and CDR2 is FQNNGV in the germline V gene. V lost 1 base, J lost 3 bases, and 3 bases stayed unmatched. As for treatment: oral pan-JAK inhibitor, 5-10 mg twice daily. Investigators sorted PBMCs to obtain both CD4+ and CD8+ T cells.

V usage is TRBV11-2 and J usage is TRBJ2-4; TRBD2 agrees at 13 bases. The material sequenced was CD4+ T cells sorted from blood, taken at week 24, from a patient treated with tofacitinib. The receptor's source is a human donor with alopecia areata. CDR3: CASSLGLAGGGKNIQYF. The CDR3 DNA follows: TGTGCCAGCAGCTTAGGACTAGCGGGGGGCGGCAAAAACATTCAGTACTTC.